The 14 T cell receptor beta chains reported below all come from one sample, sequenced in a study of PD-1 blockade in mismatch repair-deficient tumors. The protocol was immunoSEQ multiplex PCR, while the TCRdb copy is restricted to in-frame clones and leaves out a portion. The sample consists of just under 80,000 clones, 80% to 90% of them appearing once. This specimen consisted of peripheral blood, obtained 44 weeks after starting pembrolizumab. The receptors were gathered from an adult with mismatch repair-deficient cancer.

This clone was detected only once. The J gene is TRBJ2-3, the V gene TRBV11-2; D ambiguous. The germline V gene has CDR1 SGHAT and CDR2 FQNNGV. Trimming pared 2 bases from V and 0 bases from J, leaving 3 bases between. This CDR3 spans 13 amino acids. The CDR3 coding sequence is TGTGCCAGCAGCTTACCTAGCACAGATACGCAGTATTTT. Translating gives CASSLPSTDTQYF.

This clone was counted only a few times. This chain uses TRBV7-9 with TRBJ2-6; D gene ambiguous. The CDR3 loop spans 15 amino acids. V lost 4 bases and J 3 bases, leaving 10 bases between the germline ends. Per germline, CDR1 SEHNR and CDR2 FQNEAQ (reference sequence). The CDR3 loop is CASSSDLRGANVLTF. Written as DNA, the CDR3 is TGTGCCAGCAGCTCGGACCTTCGTGGGGCCAACGTCCTGACTTTC.

The CDR3 sequence is CASSTQSGLAEQYF. The DNA for the CDR3 is TGTGCCAGCAGCACACAGAGTGGATTAGCGGAGCAGTACTTC. The chain recombines TRBV7-2 with TRBJ2-7; D possibly corresponds to TRBD2 (5 bases). Germline assignment: CDR1 SGHTA and CDR2 FQGNSA. CDR3 length: 14 amino acids. The V gene lost 5 bases and the J gene lost 7 bases, with 18 bases spanning the gap.

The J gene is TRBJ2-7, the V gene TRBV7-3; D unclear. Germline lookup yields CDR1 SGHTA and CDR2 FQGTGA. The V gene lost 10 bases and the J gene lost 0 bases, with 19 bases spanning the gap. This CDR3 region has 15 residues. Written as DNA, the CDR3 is TGTGCCACTCCAAGGATAGAACCCAGCTCCTACGAGCAGTACTTC. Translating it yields CATPRIEPSSYEQYF.

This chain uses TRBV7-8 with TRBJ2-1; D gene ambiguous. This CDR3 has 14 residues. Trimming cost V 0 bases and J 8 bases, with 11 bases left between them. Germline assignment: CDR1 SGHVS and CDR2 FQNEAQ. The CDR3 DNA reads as TGTGCCAGCAGCTTAGCTCCGGGTATCTATGAGCAGTTCTTC. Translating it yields CASSLAPGIYEQFF. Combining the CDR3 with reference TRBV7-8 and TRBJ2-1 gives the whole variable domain GAGVSQSPRYKVAKRGQDVALRCDPISGHVSLFWYQQALGQGPEFLTYFQNEAQLDKSGLPSDRFFAERPEGSVSTLKIQRTQQEDSAVYLCASSLAPGIYEQFFGPGTRLTVL.

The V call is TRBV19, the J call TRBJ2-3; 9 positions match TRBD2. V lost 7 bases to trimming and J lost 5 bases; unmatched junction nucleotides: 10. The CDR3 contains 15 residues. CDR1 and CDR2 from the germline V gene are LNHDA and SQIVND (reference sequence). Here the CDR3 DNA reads TGTGCCAGTAATGCGGGAGGGACTTCGAGAGATACGCAGTATTTT. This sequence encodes CASNAGGTSRDTQYF.

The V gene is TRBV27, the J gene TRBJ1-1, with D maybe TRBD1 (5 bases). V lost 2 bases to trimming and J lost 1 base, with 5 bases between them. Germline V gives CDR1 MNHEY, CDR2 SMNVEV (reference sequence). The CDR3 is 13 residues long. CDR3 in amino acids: CASSLRGNTEAFF. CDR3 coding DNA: TGTGCCAGCAGTTTAAGGGGGAACACTGAAGCTTTCTTT.

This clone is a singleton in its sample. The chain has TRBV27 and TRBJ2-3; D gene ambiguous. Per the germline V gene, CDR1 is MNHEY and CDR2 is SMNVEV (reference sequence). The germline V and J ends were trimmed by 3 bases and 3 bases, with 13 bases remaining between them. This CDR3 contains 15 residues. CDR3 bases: TGTGCCAGCAGTTTTTGGCAGGATACTACAGATACGCAGTATTTT. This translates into CASSFWQDTTDTQYF.

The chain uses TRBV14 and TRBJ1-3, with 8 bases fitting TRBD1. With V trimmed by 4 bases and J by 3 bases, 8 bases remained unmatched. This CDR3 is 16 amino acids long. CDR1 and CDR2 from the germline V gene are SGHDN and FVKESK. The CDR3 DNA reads TGTGCCAGCAGCCCTCCAGGGGGCTTGGGTGGAAACACCATATATTTT. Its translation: CASSPPGGLGGNTIYF.

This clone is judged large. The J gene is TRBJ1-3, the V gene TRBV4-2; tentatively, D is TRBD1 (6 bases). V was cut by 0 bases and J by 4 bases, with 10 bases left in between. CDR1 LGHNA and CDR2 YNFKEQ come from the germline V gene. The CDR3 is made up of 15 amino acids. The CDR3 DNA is TGTGCCAGCAGCCAAGATGAGGGGGGAGGAAACACCATATATTTT. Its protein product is CASSQDEGGGNTIYF.

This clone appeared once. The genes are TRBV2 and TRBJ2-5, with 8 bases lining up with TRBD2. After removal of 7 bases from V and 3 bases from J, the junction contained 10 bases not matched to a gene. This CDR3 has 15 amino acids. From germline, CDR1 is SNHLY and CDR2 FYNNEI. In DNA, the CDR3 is TGTGCCAGCAAGTGGTCCAGCGGGAGCGAAGAGACCCAGTACTTC. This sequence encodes CASKWSSGSEETQYF. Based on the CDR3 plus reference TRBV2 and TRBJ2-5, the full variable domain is EPEVTQTPSHQVTQMGQEVILRCVPISNHLYFYWYRQILGQKVEFLVSFYNNEISEKSEIFDDQFSVERPDGSNFTLKIRSTKLEDSAMYFCASKWSSGSEETQYFGPGTRLLVL.

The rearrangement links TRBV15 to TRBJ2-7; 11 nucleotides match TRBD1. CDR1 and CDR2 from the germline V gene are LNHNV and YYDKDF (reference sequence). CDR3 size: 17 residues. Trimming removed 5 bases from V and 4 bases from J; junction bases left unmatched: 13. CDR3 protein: CATSAMKGTGGIYEQYF. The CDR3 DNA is TGTGCCACCAGCGCTATGAAGGGGACAGGGGGAATTTACGAGCAGTACTTC.

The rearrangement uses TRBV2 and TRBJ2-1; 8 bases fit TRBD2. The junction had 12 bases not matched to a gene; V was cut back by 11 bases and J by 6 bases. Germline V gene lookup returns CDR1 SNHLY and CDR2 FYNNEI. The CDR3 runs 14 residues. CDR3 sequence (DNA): TGTGCCTCGGAAGCGGGAGTTTTAGGCAATGAGCAGTTCTTC. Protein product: CASEAGVLGNEQFF.

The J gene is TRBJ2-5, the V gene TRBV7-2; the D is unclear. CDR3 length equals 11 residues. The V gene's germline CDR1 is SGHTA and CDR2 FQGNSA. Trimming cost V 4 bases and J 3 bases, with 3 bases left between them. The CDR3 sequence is CASSSKETQYF. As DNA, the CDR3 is TGTGCCAGCAGCTCGAAAGAGACCCAGTACTTC.